The subject of this entry is one T cell receptor beta chain. What it binds is not known. Gene names follow the mouse nomenclature. The missing CDR3 end, 1 residue past where the read stops, is filled in from the germline J gene. Sequenced by immunoSEQ multiplex PCR; TCRdb stores in-frame clones only, minus some. The repertoire consists of several thousand clones, with around 64% occurring once and the leading ten covering around 30%. Time point denoted: mouse harvest day 7 after allogeneic transplant. The graft held 10^6 splenic CD5+ T cells and 10^7 T-cell-depleted bone marrow cells. This mouse GVHD model was MHC-mismatched B6 to BALB/c, profiled day 7 or 14. The CDR3 is made up of 13 amino acids. Trimming at V came to 5 bases and at J to 1 base, leaving 3 bases not matched to a gene. Germline V gene sequence: CDR1 NSHNY, CDR2 SYGAGN. This record belongs to a study of tissue T cells after allogeneic stem cell transplantation. Regarding the study as a whole: In patients and mice, blood and spleen missed much of tissue repertoire. Within patients, tissue anatomy strongly shaped TCR repertoire composition.

The chain combines TRBV13-1 with TRBJ2-7; TRBD1 aligns across 7 bases. This TCR was sampled from a female BALB/c mouse given C57BL/6 T cells with graft-versus-host disease after an allogeneic hematopoietic cell transplant. Material for sequencing was spleen. The CDR3 protein is CASSAGQSYEQYF. The CDR3 DNA, read in part, is TGTGCCAGCAGCGCGGGACAGTCCTATGAACAGTAC.